Listed below are T cell receptor beta chains from one sample, sequenced in a study of blood T cells in healthy people across ages. Each CDR3 protein gets one entry after TCRdb re-called the 5' RACE reads with MiXCR. The profile shows a few hundred thousand distinct CDR3 sequences, roughly 29% of them singletons. Sequencing used blood. These receptor sequences come from a woman in her sixties or seventies in good health. The CDR3 runs from the conserved cysteine through the conserved F or W. A D gene is named only where the DNA matches it firmly. Only part of the rows carry a size: once, few, many, or a class if the clone is expanded.

V: TRBV5-6; D: -; length: 12; size: few; J: TRBJ1-6; CDR3: CASSFYGTALHF; DNA: TGTGCCAGCAGCTTCTACGGCACGGCCCTCCACTTT
V: TRBV30; D: -; length: 13; size: -; J: TRBJ2-7; CDR3: CASRVDYYYGQYF; DNA: TGTGCCTCCCGGGTGGACTACTACTACGGGCAGTACTTC
V: TRBV12-3/TRBV12-4; D: TRBD1; length: 16; size: few; J: TRBJ1-4; CDR3: CASRRIRGQINEKLFF; DNA: TGTGCCAGCAGGAGAATTAGGGGACAGATTAATGAAAAACTGTTTTTT
V: TRBV7-9; D: -; length: 15; size: few; J: TRBJ1-2; CDR3: CASSPGGGWYYGYTF; DNA: TGTGCCAGCAGCCCAGGAGGGGGGTGGTACTATGGCTACACCTTC
V: TRBV4-1; D: -; length: 16; size: -; J: TRBJ2-3; CDR3: CASSPSRTTSTDTQYF; DNA: TGCGCCAGCAGCCCTTCAAGGACAACTAGCACAGATACGCAGTATTTT
V: TRBV10-3; D: -; length: 13; size: -; J: TRBJ1-5; CDR3: CAIRDSPNQPQHF; DNA: TGTGCCATCAGGGACAGTCCCAATCAGCCCCAGCATTTT
V: TRBV7-2; D: -; length: 12; size: few; J: TRBJ2-5; CDR3: CASSQSPETQYF; DNA: TGTGCCAGCAGCCAATCCCCAGAGACCCAGTACTTC
V: TRBV29-1; D: -; length: 12; size: -; J: TRBJ2-5; CDR3: CSVKSGQETQYF; DNA: TGCAGCGTTAAATCAGGTCAAGAGACCCAGTACTTC
V: TRBV10-2; D: -; length: 14; size: -; J: TRBJ2-3; CDR3: CASSAQGRTDTQYF; DNA: TGCGCCAGCAGTGCCCAGGGTCGGACAGATACGCAGTATTTT
V: TRBV4-3; D: -; length: 13; size: -; J: TRBJ1-1; CDR3: CASSQEGGGGAFF; DNA: TGCGCCAGCAGCCAAGAGGGGGGAGGGGGAGCTTTCTTT
V: TRBV20-1; D: -; length: 11; size: few; J: TRBJ2-1; CDR3: CSATRGNEQFF; DNA: TGCAGTGCTACGCGGGGAAATGAGCAGTTCTTC
V: TRBV5-1; D: TRBD1; length: 15; size: -; J: TRBJ1-2; CDR3: CASSFETGGNYGYTF; DNA: TGCGCCAGCAGCTTCGAAACAGGGGGTAACTATGGCTACACCTTC
V: TRBV7-2; D: -; length: 15; size: -; J: TRBJ2-7; CDR3: CASSLRAGDSYEQYF; DNA: TGTGCCAGCAGCTTACGGGCAGGGGACTCCTACGAGCAGTACTTC
V: TRBV7-9; D: -; length: 13; size: -; J: TRBJ1-3; CDR3: CASSLRQRSTIYF; DNA: TGCGCCAGCAGCTTAAGACAGAGGAGCACCATATATTTT
V: TRBV20-1; D: TRBD2; length: 15; size: -; J: TRBJ2-2; CDR3: CSAVPSGGATGELFF; DNA: TGCAGTGCTGTACCTAGCGGGGGGGCCACCGGGGAGCTGTTTTTT
V: TRBV7-9; D: TRBD1; length: 13; size: few; J: TRBJ2-7; CDR3: CASSLQGAGEQYF; DNA: TGTGCCAGCAGCCTACAGGGGGCTGGCGAGCAGTACTTC
V: TRBV6-1; D: TRBD1; length: 15; size: -; J: TRBJ2-2; CDR3: CASTKGQGDTGELFF; DNA: TGTGCCAGCACCAAGGGGCAGGGGGACACCGGGGAGCTGTTTTTT
V: TRBV20-1; D: TRBD2; length: 16; size: few; J: TRBJ2-5; CDR3: CSASPGLAGRLGTQYF; DNA: TGCAGTGCCTCTCCGGGACTAGCGGGGAGACTCGGCACCCAGTACTTC
V: TRBV7-8; D: -; length: 13; size: few; J: TRBJ1-2; CDR3: CASSLARSGRGIF; DNA: TGTGCCAGCAGCTTAGCGCGTTCAGGGAGGGGTATCTTC
V: TRBV7-9; D: TRBD1; length: 15; size: -; J: TRBJ2-7; CDR3: CASSLGRDRVYEQYF; DNA: TGTGCCAGCAGCTTAGGCCGCGACAGGGTCTACGAGCAGTACTTC
V: TRBV21-1; D: -; length: 14; size: -; J: TRBJ2-3; CDR3: CASSKDGVGDTQYF; DNA: TGTGCCAGCAGCAAAGACGGGGTTGGAGATACGCAGTATTTT
V: TRBV9; D: -; length: 14; size: few; J: TRBJ1-2; CDR3: CASSPGTLPYGYTF; DNA: TGTGCCAGCAGCCCGGGGACACTCCCGTATGGCTACACCTTC
V: TRBV6-1; D: -; length: 15; size: -; J: TRBJ2-7; CDR3: CASNEHLSGAYEQYF; DNA: TGTGCCAGCAACGAACACCTTTCGGGCGCCTACGAGCAGTACTTC
V: TRBV5-1; D: -; length: 15; size: -; J: TRBJ2-7; CDR3: CASSLAPSDSYEQYF; DNA: TGCGCCAGCAGCTTGGCACCTAGCGATTCCTACGAGCAGTACTTC
V: TRBV6-5; D: -; length: 15; size: once; J: TRBJ1-2; CDR3: CASSYDPTGHDGYTF; DNA: TGTGCCAGCAGTTACGACCCAACGGGGCATGATGGCTACACCTTC
V: TRBV5-1; D: TRBD1; length: 17; size: -; J: TRBJ2-5; CDR3: CASSLQGGVGRRETQYF; DNA: TGCGCCAGCAGCTTGCAAGGGGGCGTAGGGAGAAGGGAGACCCAGTACTTC
V: TRBV5-1; D: -; length: 15; size: -; J: TRBJ2-5; CDR3: CASSLAWASEETQYF; DNA: TGCGCCAGCAGCTTGGCGTGGGCTAGCGAAGAGACCCAGTACTTC
V: TRBV7-2; D: -; length: 14; size: few; J: TRBJ1-4; CDR3: CASSLETGRRGMFF; DNA: TGTGCCAGCAGCTTAGAAACAGGGCGGAGGGGAATGTTTTTT
V: TRBV7-9; D: -; length: 17; size: -; J: TRBJ2-5; CDR3: CASSFALAIEFRETQYF; DNA: TGTGCCAGCAGCTTCGCATTAGCGATCGAATTCAGAGAGACCCAGTACTTC
V: TRBV11-3; D: -; length: 13; size: few; J: TRBJ2-6; CDR3: CASRIPGANVLTF; DNA: TGTGCCAGCCGAATTCCTGGGGCCAACGTCCTGACTTTC
V: TRBV11-3; D: -; length: 13; size: few; J: TRBJ2-1; CDR3: CASSPPLRGEQFF; DNA: TGTGCCAGCAGCCCCCCCCTCCGGGGTGAGCAGTTCTTC
V: TRBV4-3; D: -; length: 13; size: few; J: TRBJ2-7; CDR3: CASSAQPNYEQYF; DNA: TGCGCCAGCAGCGCACAGCCCAACTACGAGCAGTACTTC
V: TRBV24-1; D: -; length: 16; size: few; J: TRBJ1-2; CDR3: CATSGSQGSSNYGYTF; DNA: TGTGCCACCAGTGGCTCTCAGGGGTCTTCTAACTATGGCTACACCTTC
V: TRBV7-2; D: -; length: 16; size: -; J: TRBJ2-2; CDR3: CASSLRRAANTGELFF; DNA: TGTGCCAGCAGCTTACGGCGGGCCGCGAACACCGGGGAGCTGTTTTTT
V: TRBV7-2; D: TRBD2; length: 11; size: -; J: TRBJ2-3; CDR3: CASSSGLVVDF; DNA: TGTGCCAGCAGCTCCGGACTAGTTGTGGATTTT
V: TRBV10-3; D: TRBD1; length: 16; size: few; J: TRBJ1-2; CDR3: CAISPLRDREAGGYTF; DNA: TGTGCCATCAGTCCTCTCCGGGACAGGGAAGCGGGTGGCTACACCTTC
V: TRBV24-1; D: -; length: 17; size: -; J: TRBJ2-3; CDR3: CATSDFRGVRGTDTQYF; DNA: TGTGCCACCAGTGATTTTCGAGGCGTCAGGGGCACAGATACGCAGTATTTT
V: TRBV9; D: -; length: 14; size: -; J: TRBJ1-1; CDR3: CASTRALGNTEAFF; DNA: TGTGCCAGCACCAGGGCCCTGGGCAACACTGAAGCTTTCTTT
V: TRBV4-2; D: -; length: 16; size: -; J: TRBJ1-1; CDR3: CASSQVGRALNTEAFF; DNA: TGTGCCAGCAGCCAAGTAGGGCGGGCCTTAAACACTGAAGCTTTCTTT
V: TRBV7-3; D: TRBD1; length: 16; size: -; J: TRBJ1-2; CDR3: CASSPSAGGKGNGYTF; DNA: TGTGCCAGCAGCCCCTCGGCAGGGGGGAAAGGGAATGGCTACACCTTC
V: TRBV7-2; D: -; length: 13; size: -; J: TRBJ1-2; CDR3: CASSLVWDYGYTF; DNA: TGTGCCAGCAGCTTAGTTTGGGACTATGGCTACACCTTC